Below are 4 T cell receptor beta chains sequenced from a single sample in a study of blood T cell repertoires in COVID-19. Using immunoSEQ multiplex PCR, the repertoire was profiled, and TCRdb retains in-frame clones only, with some absent. The sample records about 62,000 clones, around 86% being singletons. Sequenced: peripheral blood. The receptors stem from a woman older than 75 with acute or convalescent COVID-19.

The rearrangement joins TRBV7-8 to TRBJ1-5; 7 bases are shared with TRBD1. CDR3 length: 14 amino acids. CDR1 SGHVS and CDR2 FQNEAQ come from the germline V gene. After removal of 5 bases from V and 2 bases from J, the junction contained 3 bases not matched to a gene. Written as DNA, the CDR3 is TGTGCCAGCAGCCAAACAGGGGGCAATCAGCCCCAGCATTTT. It translates to CASSQTGGNQPQHF. Combining the CDR3 with reference TRBV7-8 and TRBJ1-5 gives the whole variable domain GAGVSQSPRYKVAKRGQDVALRCDPISGHVSLFWYQQALGQGPEFLTYFQNEAQLDKSGLPSDRFFAERPEGSVSTLKIQRTQQEDSAVYLCASSQTGGNQPQHFGDGTRLSIL.

This clone was seen just once. The V call is TRBV7-2, the J call TRBJ2-1; D is undetermined. The CDR3 covers 14 residues. Between the trimmed V and J ends, which lost 5 bases and 5 bases, there was a span of 13 bases. Germline CDR1 SGHTA, CDR2 FQGNSA. The CDR3 region is CASSVWATDNEQFF. CDR3 bases: TGTGCCAGCAGCGTATGGGCTACTGACAATGAGCAGTTCTTC. The complete variable domain, with remaining parts taken from reference TRBV7-2 and TRBJ2-1, reads GAGVSQSPSNKVTEKGKDVELRCDPISGHTALYWYRQSLGQGLEFLIYFQGNSAPDKSGLPSDRFSAERTGGSVSTLTIQRTQQEDSAVYLCASSVWATDNEQFFGPGTRLTVL.

The genes are TRBV27 and TRBJ2-7; 9 bases align to TRBD1. Germline CDR1 and CDR2: MNHEY and SMNVEV (reference sequence). This CDR3 has 14 residues. Unmatched junction bases numbered 8, after V lost 6 bases and J lost 5 bases. CDR3 nucleotides: TGTGCCAGCAGGAAGGGACAGGGAGGCGACGAGCAGTACTTC. It is translated as CASRKGQGGDEQYF.

The chain combines TRBV7-9 with TRBJ1-6; 11 bases are a match to TRBD1. V trimming: 6 bases; J trimming: 15 bases; junction bases outside the gene matches: 10. Germline V gene sequence: CDR1 SEHNR, CDR2 FQNEAQ (reference sequence). The CDR3 totals 14 residues. CDR3 amino acids: CASSLDRGPKDLHF. The CDR3 bases are TGTGCCAGCAGTCTGGACAGGGGGCCCAAAGACCTCCACTTT.